A single T cell receptor beta chain is shown here with its context. The entry originates in a study of shared clonotypes between healthy human individuals. CDR3 size: 12 residues. The ends were cut back, 2 bases at V and 15 bases at J, with 14 bases in the middle. The germline gives CDR1 MNHNS, CDR2 SASEGT. Data came from immunoSEQ multiplex PCR; TCRdb stores just in-frame clones and leaves some out. The sample includes some 2.1 million clones, 85% to 95% of them seen just once. Sequenced sample: naive CD4+ T cells sorted from blood. The subset is: CD45RA+ positively selected. The genes are TRBV6-1 and TRBJ2-1; D is possibly TRBD1 or TRBD2 (5 bases each). The TCR sequence derives from a man aged 18 to 30 in good health. For the CDR3, the DNA is TGTGCCAGCAGTGAACCCGGGGCCGGTAGGTTCTTC. Its protein product is CASSEPGAGRFF.